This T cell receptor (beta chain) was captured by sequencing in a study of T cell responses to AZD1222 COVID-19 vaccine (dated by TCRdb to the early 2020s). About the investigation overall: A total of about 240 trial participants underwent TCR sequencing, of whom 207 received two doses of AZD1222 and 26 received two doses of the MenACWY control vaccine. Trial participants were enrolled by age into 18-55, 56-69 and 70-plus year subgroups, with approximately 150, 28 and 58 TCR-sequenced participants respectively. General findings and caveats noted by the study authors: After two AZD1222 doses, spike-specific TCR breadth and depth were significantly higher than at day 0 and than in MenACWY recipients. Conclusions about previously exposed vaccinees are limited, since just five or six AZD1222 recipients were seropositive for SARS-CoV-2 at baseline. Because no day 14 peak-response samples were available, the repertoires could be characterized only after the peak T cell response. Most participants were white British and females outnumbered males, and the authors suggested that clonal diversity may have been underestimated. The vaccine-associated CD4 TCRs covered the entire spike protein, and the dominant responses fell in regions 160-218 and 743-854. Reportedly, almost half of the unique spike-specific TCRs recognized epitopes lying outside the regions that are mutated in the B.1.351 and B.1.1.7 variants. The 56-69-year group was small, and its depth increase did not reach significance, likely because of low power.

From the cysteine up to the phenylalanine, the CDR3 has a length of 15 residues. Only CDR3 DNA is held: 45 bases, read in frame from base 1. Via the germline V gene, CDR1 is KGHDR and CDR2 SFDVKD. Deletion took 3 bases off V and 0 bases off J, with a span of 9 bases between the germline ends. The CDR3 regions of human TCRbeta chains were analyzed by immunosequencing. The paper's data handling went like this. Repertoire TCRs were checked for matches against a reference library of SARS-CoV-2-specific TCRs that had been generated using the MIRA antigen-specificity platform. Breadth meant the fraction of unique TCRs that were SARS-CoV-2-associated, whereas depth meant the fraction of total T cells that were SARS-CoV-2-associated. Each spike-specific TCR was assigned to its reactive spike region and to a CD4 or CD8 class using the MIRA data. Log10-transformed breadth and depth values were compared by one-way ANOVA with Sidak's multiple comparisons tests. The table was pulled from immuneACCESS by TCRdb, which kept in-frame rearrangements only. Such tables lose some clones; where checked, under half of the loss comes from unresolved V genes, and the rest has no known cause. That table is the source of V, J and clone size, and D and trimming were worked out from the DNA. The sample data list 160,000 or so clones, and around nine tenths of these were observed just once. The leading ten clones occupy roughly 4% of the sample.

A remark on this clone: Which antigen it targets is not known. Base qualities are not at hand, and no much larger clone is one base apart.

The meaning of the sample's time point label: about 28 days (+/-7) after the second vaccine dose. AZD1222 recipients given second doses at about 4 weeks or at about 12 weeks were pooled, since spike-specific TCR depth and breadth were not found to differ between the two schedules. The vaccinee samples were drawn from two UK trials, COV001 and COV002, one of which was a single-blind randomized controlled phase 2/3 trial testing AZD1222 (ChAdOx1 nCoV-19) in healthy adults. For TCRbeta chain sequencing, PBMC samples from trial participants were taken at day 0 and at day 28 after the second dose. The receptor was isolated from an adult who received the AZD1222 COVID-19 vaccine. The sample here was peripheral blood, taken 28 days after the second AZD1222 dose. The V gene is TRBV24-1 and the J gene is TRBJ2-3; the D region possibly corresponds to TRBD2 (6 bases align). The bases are TGTGCCACCAGTGATCCAGGGAGGAGCACAGATACGCAGTATTTT. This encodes CATSDPGRSTDTQYF.